Listed below are T cell receptor beta chains from one sample, sequenced in a study of cytomegalovirus exposure and HLA in healthy donors. The table came from immunoSEQ multiplex PCR; TCRdb's copy has only in-frame clones and leaves some out. The table lists about 120,000 clones, about 70% of them singletons. Sequences were obtained from PBMCs. These receptors were taken from a man aged 25 to 40 in good health and CMV-seropositive. Both conserved end residues are part of each CDR3.

v_gene	j_gene	CDR3aa
TRBV9	TRBJ1-5	CASSATDQPQHF
TRBV7-2	TRBJ2-3	CASSFYRVAKDTQYF
TRBV10-1	TRBJ1-3	CATPTRDGNTIYF
TRBV30	TRBJ2-3	CAWTPGGGLRDTQYF
TRBV7-6	TRBJ2-7	CASSSGAGGNEQYF
TRBV5-4	TRBJ1-2	CASSFSTGNYGYTF
TRBV6-1	TRBJ1-2	CASRGAEYGYTF
TRBV7-8	TRBJ2-2	CASQTSGRGTGELFF
TRBV28	TRBJ1-2	CASSSPGQDYGYTF
TRBV25-1	TRBJ2-1	CASSDPGGPTYNEQFF
TRBV11-2	TRBJ1-2	CASSPRQNYGYTF
TRBV5-1	TRBJ1-1	CASSLAGGGRTGVEAFF
TRBV19	TRBJ1-2	CATEGVRAYGYTF
TRBV14	TRBJ1-1	CASSPRLRAEAFF
TRBV19	TRBJ1-2	CASSPLGQELYGYTF
TRBV19	TRBJ2-1	CASSPPGQGISEQFF
TRBV28	TRBJ1-1	CASSPPQTGKKAFF
TRBV27	TRBJ2-1	CASSPQDSPSRYNEQFF
TRBV30	TRBJ1-1	CAWSVGRTGGWAEAFF
TRBV27	TRBJ2-5	CASSPLEREITRETQYF
TRBV7-6	TRBJ1-2	CASSLATGGSGYTF
TRBV19	TRBJ2-3	CASSIRLTDTQYF
TRBV6-6	TRBJ1-4	CASRVPSDEKLFF
TRBV9	TRBJ2-4	CASSEGGLAVIQYF
TRBV6-1	TRBJ2-4	CASSEVGVNIQYF
TRBV27	TRBJ2-3	CASSLRRGQGGVDTQYF
TRBV21-1	TRBJ1-2	CASSKGSPRANYGYTF
TRBV28	TRBJ1-2	CASSFGQVYGYTF
TRBV18	TRBJ2-3	CASSPIAVGSMSTDTQYF
TRBV7-2	TRBJ1-2	CASSLGGQGNYGYTF
TRBV9	TRBJ2-3	CASSDDPWTDTDTQYF
TRBV2	TRBJ1-1	CASTLAEAFF
TRBV7-2	TRBJ2-1	CASSQAGNEQFF
TRBV6-5	TRBJ2-5	CASSGSYGQETQYF
TRBV9	TRBJ2-4	CASSVGTGVQNIQYF
TRBV7-3	TRBJ2-2	CASSYTGTASNTGELFF
TRBV19	TRBJ1-2	CASSIGDRPANYGYTF
TRBV7-3	TRBJ1-1	CASSPQGLNTEAFF
TRBV5-6	TRBJ2-3	CASSLWLGQGQGTDTQYF
TRBV9	TRBJ2-1	CASSVSGRNYNEQFF
TRBV7-9	TRBJ2-5	CASSPVAGGQETQYF
TRBV5-1	TRBJ1-2	CASSLAWGTGAGYTF
TRBV11-2	TRBJ2-1	CASSSRGLAGTYNEQFF
TRBV10-3	TRBJ2-2	CTISGASGSPNTGELFF